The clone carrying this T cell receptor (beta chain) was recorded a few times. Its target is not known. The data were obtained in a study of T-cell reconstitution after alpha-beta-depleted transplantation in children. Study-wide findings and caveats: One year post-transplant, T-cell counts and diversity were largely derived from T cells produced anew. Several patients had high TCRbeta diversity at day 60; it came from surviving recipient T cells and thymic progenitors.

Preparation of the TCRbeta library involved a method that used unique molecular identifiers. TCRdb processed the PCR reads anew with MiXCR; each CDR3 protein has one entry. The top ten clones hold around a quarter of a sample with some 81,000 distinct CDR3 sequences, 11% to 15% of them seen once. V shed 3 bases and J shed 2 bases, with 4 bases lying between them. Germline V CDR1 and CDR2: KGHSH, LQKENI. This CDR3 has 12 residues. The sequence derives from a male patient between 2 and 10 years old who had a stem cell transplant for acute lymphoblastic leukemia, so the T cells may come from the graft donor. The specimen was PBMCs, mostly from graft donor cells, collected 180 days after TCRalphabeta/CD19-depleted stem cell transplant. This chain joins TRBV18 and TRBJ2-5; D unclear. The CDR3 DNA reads TGTGCCAGCTCACCGGTACAAGAGACCCAGTACTTC. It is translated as CASSPVQETQYF.